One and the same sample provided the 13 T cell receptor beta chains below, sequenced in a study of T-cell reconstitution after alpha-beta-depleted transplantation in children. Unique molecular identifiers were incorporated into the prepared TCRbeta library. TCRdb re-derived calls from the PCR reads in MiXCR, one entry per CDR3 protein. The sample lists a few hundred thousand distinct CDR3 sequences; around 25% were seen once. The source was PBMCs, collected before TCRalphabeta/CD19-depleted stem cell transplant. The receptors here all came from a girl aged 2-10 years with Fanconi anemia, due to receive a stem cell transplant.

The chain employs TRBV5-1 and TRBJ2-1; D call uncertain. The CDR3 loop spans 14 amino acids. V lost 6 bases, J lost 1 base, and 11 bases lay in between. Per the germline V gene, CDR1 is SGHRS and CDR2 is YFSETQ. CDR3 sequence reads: CASKNPESYNEQFF. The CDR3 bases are TGCGCCAGCAAAAACCCTGAGTCCTACAATGAGCAGTTCTTC.

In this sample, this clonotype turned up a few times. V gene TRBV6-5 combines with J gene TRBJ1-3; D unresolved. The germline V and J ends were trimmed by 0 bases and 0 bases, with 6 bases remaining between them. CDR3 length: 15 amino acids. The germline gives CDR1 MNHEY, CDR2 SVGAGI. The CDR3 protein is CASSYSTDSGNTIYF. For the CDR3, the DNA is TGTGCCAGCAGTTACTCGACCGACTCTGGAAACACCATATATTTT.

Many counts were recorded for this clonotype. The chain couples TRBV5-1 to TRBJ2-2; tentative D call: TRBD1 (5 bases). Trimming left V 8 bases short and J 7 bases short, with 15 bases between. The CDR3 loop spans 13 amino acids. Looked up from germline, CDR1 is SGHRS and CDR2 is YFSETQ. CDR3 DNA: TGCGCCAGTTCGACAGACCGTTTCGGGGAGCTGTTTTTT. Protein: CASSTDRFGELFF.

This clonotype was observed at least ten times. The CDR3 sequence: CSVVRTGEETQYF. Written as DNA, the CDR3 is TGCAGCGTTGTCCGGACGGGGGAAGAGACCCAGTACTTC. The gene calls are TRBV29-1 and TRBJ2-5; TRBD2 is a possible D gene (6 bases). The CDR3 totals 13 residues. Germline CDR1 and CDR2: SQVTM and ANQGSEA. V lost 4 bases to trimming and J lost 3 bases, with 12 bases between them.

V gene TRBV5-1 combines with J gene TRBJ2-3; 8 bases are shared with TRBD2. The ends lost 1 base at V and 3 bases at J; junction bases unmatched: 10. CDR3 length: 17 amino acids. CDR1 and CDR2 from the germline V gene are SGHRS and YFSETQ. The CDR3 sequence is CASSLTGGRGSTDTQYF. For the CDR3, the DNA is TGCGCCAGCAGCTTGACGGGAGGGCGGGGGAGTACAGATACGCAGTATTTT.

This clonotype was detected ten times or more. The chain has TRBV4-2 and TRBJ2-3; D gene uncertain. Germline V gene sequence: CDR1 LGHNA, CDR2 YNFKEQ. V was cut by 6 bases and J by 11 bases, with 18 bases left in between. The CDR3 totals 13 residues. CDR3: CASSYEAWSWQYF. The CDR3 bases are TGTGCCAGCAGTTATGAAGCGTGGAGTTGGCAGTATTTT.

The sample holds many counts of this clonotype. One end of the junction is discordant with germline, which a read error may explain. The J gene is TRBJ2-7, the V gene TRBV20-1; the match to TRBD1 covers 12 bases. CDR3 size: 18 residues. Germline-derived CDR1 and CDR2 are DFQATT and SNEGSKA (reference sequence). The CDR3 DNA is TGCAGTGCCATACTCACCGGGACAGGGGGCATTTTCTCCTATGAGCAGTACTTC. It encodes CSAILTGTGGIFSYEQYF.

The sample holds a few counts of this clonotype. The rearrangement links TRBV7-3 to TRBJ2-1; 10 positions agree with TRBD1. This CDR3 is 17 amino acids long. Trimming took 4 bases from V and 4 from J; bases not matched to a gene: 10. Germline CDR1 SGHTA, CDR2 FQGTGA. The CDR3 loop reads CASSSADRGRGYNEQFF. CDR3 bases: TGTGCCAGCAGCTCCGCTGACAGGGGGCGGGGGTACAATGAGCAGTTCTTC.

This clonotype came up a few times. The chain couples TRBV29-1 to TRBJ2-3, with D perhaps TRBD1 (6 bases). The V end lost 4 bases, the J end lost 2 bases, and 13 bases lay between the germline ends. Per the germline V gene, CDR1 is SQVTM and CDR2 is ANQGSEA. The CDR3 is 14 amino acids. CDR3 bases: TGCAGCGTTGCCGGGACACCCTTCACAGATACGCAGTATTTT. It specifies CSVAGTPFTDTQYF.

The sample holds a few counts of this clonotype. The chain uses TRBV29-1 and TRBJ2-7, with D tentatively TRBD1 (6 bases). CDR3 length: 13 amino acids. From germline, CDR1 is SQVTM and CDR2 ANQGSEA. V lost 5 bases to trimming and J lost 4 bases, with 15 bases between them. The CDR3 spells CSVLTGHRYEQYF. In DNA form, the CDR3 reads TGCAGCGTTCTTACGGGACATAGGTACGAGCAGTACTTC.

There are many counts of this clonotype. The CDR3 spells CASSLYGDRFTEAFF. The DNA for the CDR3 is TGCGCCAGCAGCTTGTACGGGGACAGGTTCACTGAAGCTTTCTTT. The genes are TRBV5-1 and TRBJ1-1; TRBD1 agrees at 8 bases. Germline assignment: CDR1 SGHRS and CDR2 YFSETQ. V lost 1 base and J lost 4; bases outside the gene matches: 6. CDR3 length: 15 amino acids.

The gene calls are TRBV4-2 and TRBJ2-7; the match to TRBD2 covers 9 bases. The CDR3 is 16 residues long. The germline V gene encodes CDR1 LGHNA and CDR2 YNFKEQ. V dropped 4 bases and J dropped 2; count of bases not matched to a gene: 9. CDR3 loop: CASSREAGGGAYEQYF. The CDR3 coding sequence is TGTGCCAGCAGCCGAGAAGCGGGGGGCGGGGCCTACGAGCAGTACTTC.

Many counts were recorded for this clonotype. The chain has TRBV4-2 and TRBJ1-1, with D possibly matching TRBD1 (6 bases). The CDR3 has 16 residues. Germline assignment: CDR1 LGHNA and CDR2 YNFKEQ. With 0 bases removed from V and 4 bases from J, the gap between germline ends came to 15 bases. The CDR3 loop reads CASSQEVGGGSTEAFF. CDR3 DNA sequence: TGTGCCAGCAGCCAAGAAGTGGGAGGGGGAAGCACTGAAGCTTTCTTT.